This T cell receptor beta chain was captured in a study of cytomegalovirus exposure and HLA in healthy donors. Notes on the study in general: The dataset shows that most TCR sequences were rare, while some public TCRs occurred in many donors. Previously analyzed data showed that most TCR beta V segments were productive at a frequency of about 90% or about 30%.

The junction had 7 bases not matched to a gene; V was cut back by 2 bases and J by 4 bases. The length of the CDR3 is 15 residues. Germline CDR1 and CDR2: MNHEY and SVGAGI. Comment on this clone: Antigen: not known.

The primer mix had 60 Vbeta and 13 Jbeta primers. Method: immunoSEQ multiplex PCR; TCRdb's copy keeps in-frame clones and lacks some. The sample has 130,000 to 150,000 clones; about 73% are singletons. The sequenced sample consisted of PBMCs. J is TRBJ1-2 and V is TRBV6-5; TRBD1 matches 7 bases. This clonotype was sampled from a man aged 35 to 55 in good health and CMV-seropositive. Here the CDR3 reads CASSYVGGDRYGYTF. DNA of the CDR3: TGTGCCAGCAGTTACGTAGGGGGCGACCGCTATGGCTACACCTTC.